This TCR beta chain was identified in a study of cytomegalovirus exposure and HLA in healthy donors. Comments on this clone: Its matching antigen is unknown.

The PCR made use of 60 Vbeta and 13 Jbeta primers. How the authors handled the data: A later analysis tallied roughly 77 million unique TCR beta chains, approximately 10 million of them shared. Libraries were prepared by immunoSEQ multiplex PCR; TCRdb keeps only in-frame clonotypes and omits some of them. The V and J calls and clone size come from that table; D and trimming were worked out from the DNA. The table has 120,000 or so clones, around 74% seen once. Deletions cut 5 bases from V and 8 bases from J, with 21 bases between. Germline CDR1 reads SGHVS; CDR2 reads FNYEAQ. This CDR3 is built from 15 residues. Findings and limits, study-wide: Associated with cytomegalovirus, according to the listing, were fewer than 200 TCR beta chains. About 87% or about 30% of the time was how often most TCR beta V segments were productive, according to an earlier analysis. In a later analysis, parvovirus B19, influenza, CMV and Epstein-Barr virus appeared linked to several top co-occurrence clusters.

This TCR was recovered from a man aged 60 to 75 in good health and CMV-seropositive. The rearrangement uses TRBV7-6 and TRBJ1-2; TRBD1 might be the D (5 bases). Sequenced sample: PBMCs. The CDR3 protein is CASSPNSGSVGGYTF. The CDR3 region has the DNA TGTGCCAGCAGCCCCAACTCAGGGTCGGTAGGCGGCTACACCTTC.